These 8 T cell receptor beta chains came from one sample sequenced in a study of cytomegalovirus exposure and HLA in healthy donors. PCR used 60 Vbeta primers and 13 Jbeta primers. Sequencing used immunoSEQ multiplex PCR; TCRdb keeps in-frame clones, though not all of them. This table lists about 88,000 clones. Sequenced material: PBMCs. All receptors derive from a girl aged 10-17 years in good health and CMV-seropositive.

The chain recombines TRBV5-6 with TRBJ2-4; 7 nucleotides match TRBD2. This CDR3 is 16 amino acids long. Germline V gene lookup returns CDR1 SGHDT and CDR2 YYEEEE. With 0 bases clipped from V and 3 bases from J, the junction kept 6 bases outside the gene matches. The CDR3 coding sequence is TGTGCCAGCAGCTTGGGGGCGGGGGACGACAAAAACATTCAGTACTTC. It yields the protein CASSLGAGDDKNIQYF.

The CDR3 here is CASSSGMGGSAYEQYF. In nucleotides, the CDR3 is TGTGCCAGCAGCTCCGGAATGGGGGGTAGCGCCTACGAGCAGTACTTC. The rearrangement joins TRBV7-6 to TRBJ2-7; tentatively, D is TRBD2 (6 bases). Germline CDR1 and CDR2: SGHVS and FNYEAQ. Trimming removed 4 bases from V and 2 bases from J, with 18 bases in between. This CDR3 has 16 amino acids.

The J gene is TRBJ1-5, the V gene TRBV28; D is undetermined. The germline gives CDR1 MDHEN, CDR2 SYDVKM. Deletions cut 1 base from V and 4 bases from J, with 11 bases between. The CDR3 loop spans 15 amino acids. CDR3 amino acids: CASSLSSGGNQPQHF. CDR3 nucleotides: TGTGCCAGCAGTTTATCCTCGGGAGGGAATCAGCCCCAGCATTTT.

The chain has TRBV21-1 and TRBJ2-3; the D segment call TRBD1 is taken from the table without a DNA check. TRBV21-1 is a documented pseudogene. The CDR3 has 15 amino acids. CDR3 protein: CASSRTGHQGDTQYF. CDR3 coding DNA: TGTGCCAGCAGCCGTACGGGACACCAGGGAGATACGCAGTATTTT.

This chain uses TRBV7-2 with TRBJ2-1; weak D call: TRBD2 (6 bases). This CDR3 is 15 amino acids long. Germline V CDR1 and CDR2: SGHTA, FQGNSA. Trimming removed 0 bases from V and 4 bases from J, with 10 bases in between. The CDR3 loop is CASSLATTRYNEQFF. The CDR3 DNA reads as TGTGCCAGCAGCTTAGCGACGACTAGATACAATGAGCAGTTCTTC.

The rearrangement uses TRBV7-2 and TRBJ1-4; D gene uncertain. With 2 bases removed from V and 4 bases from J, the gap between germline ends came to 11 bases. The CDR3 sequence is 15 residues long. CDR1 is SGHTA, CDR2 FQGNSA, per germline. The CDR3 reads CASSLQAGSNEKLFF. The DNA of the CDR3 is TGTGCCAGCAGCTTACAGGCAGGCAGTAATGAAAAACTGTTTTTT.

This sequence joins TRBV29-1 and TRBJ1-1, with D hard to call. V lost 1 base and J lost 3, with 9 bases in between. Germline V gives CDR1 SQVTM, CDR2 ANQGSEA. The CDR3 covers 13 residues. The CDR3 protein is CSVEGNSHTEAFF. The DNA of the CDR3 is TGCAGCGTTGAAGGGAACAGCCACACTGAAGCTTTCTTT.

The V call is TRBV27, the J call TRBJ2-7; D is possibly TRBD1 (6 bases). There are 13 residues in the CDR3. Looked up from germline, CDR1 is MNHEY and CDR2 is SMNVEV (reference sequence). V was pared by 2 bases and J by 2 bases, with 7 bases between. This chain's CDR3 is CASSLQGTYEQYF. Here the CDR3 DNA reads TGTGCCAGCAGTTTACAGGGGACCTACGAGCAGTACTTC.